Presented here are 31 T cell receptor beta chains from one specimen sequenced in a study of blood T cell repertoires in COVID-19. The data were produced by immunoSEQ multiplex PCR, yet TCRdb's version contains in-frame clones alone and is incomplete. The table lists 85,000 to 130,000 clones, roughly 90% of them singletons. Material for sequencing was peripheral blood. Every receptor here comes from a man aged 55 to 70 with acute or convalescent COVID-19.

The genes are TRBV9 and TRBJ1-2, with D possibly being TRBD1 (5 bases). CDR3 length: 15 amino acids. Trimming removed 3 bases at V and 2 bases at J, with 14 bases between. Per germline, CDR1 SGDLS and CDR2 YYNGEE. The CDR3 bases are TGTGCCAGCAGCGCCCGCGGGGCATCGAACTATGGCTACACCTTC. Amino acids: CASSARGASNYGYTF.

The gene calls are TRBV11-2 and TRBJ1-1, with TRBD1 matching over 8 bases. CDR1 is SGHAT and CDR2 is FQNNGV in the germline V gene. This CDR3 comprises 16 residues. Trimming removed 5 bases from V and 1 base from J; junction bases left unmatched: 9. The CDR3 spells CASSPGQALGNTEAFF. DNA of the CDR3: TGTGCCAGCAGCCCGGGACAGGCCCTTGGGAACACTGAAGCTTTCTTT.

This chain joins TRBV6-5 and TRBJ2-1, with no clear D. V lost 7 bases to trimming and J lost 9 bases, with 13 bases between them. Germline CDR1 is MNHEY and CDR2 is SVGAGI. The CDR3 sequence is 12 residues long. CDR3 sequence (DNA): TGTGCCAGCAAGAGACCGGGTGGTGAGCAGTTCTTC. This sequence encodes CASKRPGGEQFF.

The rearrangement links TRBV5-1 to TRBJ2-1; D might be TRBD2 (6 bases). Trimming cost V 5 bases and J 8 bases, with 17 bases left between them. The CDR3 is made up of 14 amino acids. Germline CDR1 and CDR2: SGHRS and YFSETQ. The CDR3 sequence: CASRPGLHSDEQFF. In DNA, the CDR3 is TGCGCCAGCAGACCGGGACTCCATAGTGATGAGCAGTTCTTC.

The chain carries TRBV9 and TRBJ2-2, with 11 bases that match TRBD2. The CDR3 has 17 amino acids. Germline V gene lookup returns CDR1 SGDLS and CDR2 YYNGEE. J was trimmed by 1 base and V by 4 bases; bases with no gene match: 6. This CDR3 is CASSPFGTSGNTGELFF. CDR3 DNA: TGTGCCAGCAGCCCATTCGGGACTAGCGGGAACACCGGGGAGCTGTTTTTT.

V is TRBV5-5 and J is TRBJ2-7, with a possible D match to TRBD2 (6 bases). The CDR3 runs to 14 residues. CDR1 and CDR2 (germline): SGHKS, YYEKEE (reference sequence). With 4 bases removed from V and 0 bases from J, the gap between germline ends came to 11 bases. The CDR3 sequence is CASSTRGGSYEQYV. The CDR3 nucleotides are TGTGCCAGCAGCACCCGGGGAGGCTCCTACGAGCAGTACGTC.

V is TRBV27 and J is TRBJ2-7, with a weak D call TRBD1 (6 bases). The CDR3 loop spans 14 amino acids. V shed 1 base and J shed 6 bases, with 13 bases lying between them. Germline values: CDR1 MNHEY, CDR2 SMNVEV (reference sequence). This CDR3 is CASSLLAGAGEQYV. DNA of the CDR3: TGTGCCAGCAGTTTATTGGCAGGGGCGGGCGAGCAGTACGTC.

The chain has TRBV19 and TRBJ2-2, with unresolved D. V was pared by 2 bases and J by 7 bases, with 8 bases between. Germline CDR1 and CDR2: LNHDA and SQIVND (reference sequence). This CDR3 has 13 amino acids. The DNA for the CDR3 is TGTGCCAGTAGTATAAAAACAATCGGGGAGCTGTTTTTT. It codes for CASSIKTIGELFF.

The chain recombines TRBV14 with TRBJ1-4, with TRBD1 identical over 7 bases. From germline, CDR1 is SGHDN and CDR2 FVKESK. V was clipped by 5 bases and J by 7 bases; unmatched bases: 10. This CDR3 is 15 amino acids long. The DNA of the CDR3 is TGTGCCAGCAGCTTCCGACAGGGCGCGGGTGAAAAACTGTTTTTT. Protein: CASSFRQGAGEKLFF.

The V call is TRBV18, the J call TRBJ2-2; D perhaps matches TRBD2 (6 bases). Germline CDR1 and CDR2: KGHSH and LQKENI. Trimming cost V 3 bases and J 2 bases, with 10 bases left between them. CDR3 size: 15 residues. As DNA, the CDR3 is TGTGCCAGCTCACCTATTAGCGGCAACACCGGGGAGCTGTTTTTT. It is translated as CASSPISGNTGELFF. The full variable domain, in which reference TRBV18 and TRBJ2-2 provide the parts outside the CDR3, is NAGVMQNPRHLVRRRGQEARLRCSPMKGHSHVYWYRQLPEEGLKFMVYLQKENIIDESGMPKERFSAEFPKEGPSILRIQQVVRGDSAAYFCASSPISGNTGELFFGEGSRLTVL.

The chain links TRBV6-2 or TRBV6-3 to TRBJ2-4, with D perhaps matching TRBD2 (5 bases). Trimming removed 5 bases at V and 6 bases at J, with 11 bases between. CDR1 is MNHEY and CDR2 is SVGEGT in the germline V gene. The CDR3 consists of 13 residues. CDR3 amino acids: CASSTNRGNIQYF. The DNA of the CDR3 is TGTGCCAGCAGTACAAACCGGGGAAACATTCAGTACTTC.

The chain couples TRBV30 to TRBJ2-7, with D maybe TRBD1 (6 bases). Germline values: CDR1 GTSNPN, CDR2 SVGIG (reference sequence). The CDR3 totals 14 residues. The germline V and J ends were trimmed by 0 bases and 7 bases, with 16 bases remaining between them. The CDR3 nucleotides read TGTGCCTGGAGTGTAAGCTCCCGGGACATTGAGCAGTACTTC. This codes for CAWSVSSRDIEQYF. Supplemented by reference TRBV30 and TRBJ2-7, the full variable domain reads SQTIHQWPATLVQPVGSPLSLECTVEGTSNPNLYWYRQAAGRGLQLLFYSVGIGQISSEVPQNLSASRPQDRQFILSSKKLLLSDSGFYLCAWSVSSRDIEQYFGPGTRLTVT.

This clone was observed once. The genes are TRBV2 and TRBJ2-1; 11 nucleotides agree with TRBD2. The CDR3 is 16 residues long. The germline CDR1 and CDR2 sequences are SNHLY and FYNNEI. Trimming at V came to 10 bases and at J to 9 bases, leaving 17 bases not matched to a gene. Here the CDR3 reads CATSGTLAGGVTEQFF. The CDR3 DNA is TGTGCCACCTCAGGAACCCTAGCGGGAGGCGTTACTGAGCAGTTCTTC.

This chain links TRBV19 with TRBJ2-5, with D perhaps TRBD2 (6 bases). The V gene's germline CDR1 is LNHDA and CDR2 SQIVND (reference sequence). The ends were cut back, 4 bases at V and 2 bases at J, with 17 bases in the middle. The CDR3 length is 16 residues. The CDR3 sequence: CASSTPRGGLQETQYF. CDR3 nucleotides: TGTGCCAGTAGTACCCCTCGGGGAGGATTGCAAGAGACCCAGTACTTC.

Points on this clone: The same CDR3 also results from other DNA sequences found in this sample. The chain has TRBV12-3 or TRBV12-4 and TRBJ1-4; unclear D gene. The CDR3 covers 13 residues. V was cut by 3 bases and J by 7 bases, with 9 bases left in between. This CDR3 is CASSFQGGEKLFF. For the CDR3, the DNA is TGTGCCAGCAGTTTTCAAGGCGGTGAAAAACTGTTTTTT.

This clone turned up a few times. The rearrangement uses TRBV14 and TRBJ2-2; 7 bases match TRBD2. The trim removed 4 bases at V and 5 bases at J, leaving 7 bases unmatched. Germline CDR1 is SGHDN and CDR2 is FVKESK. The CDR3 has 15 amino acids. CDR3 nucleotides: TGTGCCAGCAGCCGAACGGGAGGTGGGACCGGGGAGCTGTTTTTT. Residues: CASSRTGGGTGELFF.

The chain carries TRBV5-1 and TRBJ2-3; 8 bases are shared with TRBD1. V was pared by 0 bases and J by 2 bases, with 5 bases of the junction left unmatched. The CDR3 is made up of 16 amino acids. Looked up from germline, CDR1 is SGHRS and CDR2 is YFSETQ. CDR3 sequence reads: CASSLGDRTTTDTQYF. The CDR3 nucleotides are TGCGCCAGCAGCTTGGGGGACAGGACAACCACAGATACGCAGTATTTT.

The genes are TRBV9 and TRBJ2-1; 8 bases are a match to TRBD2. CDR3 length: 17 residues. Germline V gene data show CDR1 as SGDLS and CDR2 as YYNGEE. J was trimmed by 0 bases and V by 3 bases; bases with no gene match: 8. CDR3 sequence: CASSAGGGTISYNEQFF. The CDR3 nucleotides are TGTGCCAGCAGCGCGGGAGGGGGGACAATCTCCTACAATGAGCAGTTCTTC.

J is TRBJ2-5 and V is TRBV6-1; weak D call: TRBD2 (6 bases). Germline CDR1 reads MNHNS; CDR2 reads SASEGT. V shed 6 bases and J shed 6 bases, with 14 bases lying between them. This CDR3 has 13 residues. CDR3 DNA sequence: TGTGCCAGCAGCCCAAACGGGGGACAGACCCAGTACTTC. This encodes CASSPNGGQTQYF.

V and J are TRBV10-3 and TRBJ1-1; D not resolved. Germline V gene sequence: CDR1 ENHRY, CDR2 SYGVKD. The CDR3 length is 14 residues. Trimming left V 0 bases short and J 2 bases short, with 7 bases between. The CDR3 DNA reads TGTGCCATCAGTGAGTCGGCTGCTAACACTGAAGCTTTCTTT. This codes for CAISESAANTEAFF.

This sequence joins TRBV19 and TRBJ1-5, with 7 bases matching TRBD1. The CDR3 covers 18 residues. V gave up 7 bases and J gave up 2 bases; unmatched junction bases: 17. CDR1 is LNHDA, CDR2 SQIVND, per germline (reference sequence). DNA for the CDR3: TGTGCCAGTACCGAGTCCCCCCTGACAGGGCCGGGCAATCAGCCCCAGCATTTT. It translates to CASTESPLTGPGNQPQHF.

The chain couples TRBV28 to TRBJ1-3; 7 nucleotides line up with TRBD1. CDR1 is MDHEN, CDR2 SYDVKM, per germline. This CDR3 spans 15 amino acids. The junction had 8 bases not matched to a gene; V was cut back by 1 base and J by 8 bases. CDR3 bases: TGTGCCAGCAGTTTATTACAACAGGGGCTCGACACCATATATTTT. Its protein product is CASSLLQQGLDTIYF.

The chain recombines TRBV7-2 with TRBJ2-2; D not certain. CDR1 is SGHTA and CDR2 is FQGNSA in the germline V gene. The CDR3 covers 14 residues. V was pared by 0 bases and J by 6 bases, with 8 bases between. CDR3 sequence reads: CASSLARSSGELFF. CDR3 DNA: TGTGCCAGCAGCTTAGCGAGGAGTTCCGGGGAGCTGTTTTTT.

J is TRBJ2-7 and V is TRBV6-5; D is perhaps TRBD1 (6 bases). CDR1 and CDR2 (germline): MNHEY, SVGAGI. The CDR3 totals 14 residues. Trimming cost V 5 bases and J 6 bases, with 17 bases left between them. CDR3 bases: TGTGCCAGCAGTACACAGGGAGCCATCCCCGAGCAGTACTTC. It codes for CASSTQGAIPEQYF.

This rearrangement joins TRBV29-1 to TRBJ2-1, with 10 nucleotides matching TRBD2. CDR3 length equals 14 residues. Germline CDR1 and CDR2: SQVTM and ANQGSEA. The ends lost 3 bases at V and 15 bases at J; junction bases unmatched: 14. The CDR3 coding sequence is TGCAGCGTTGACGTTAGCGGGAGGACCCCCAGGCGGTTCTTC. This translates into CSVDVSGRTPRRFF.

The rearrangement joins TRBV9 to TRBJ1-2; no clear D. This CDR3 spans 15 amino acids. V lost 0 bases to trimming and J lost 2 bases, with 11 bases between them. Germline V gives CDR1 SGDLS, CDR2 YYNGEE. CDR3 bases: TGTGCCAGCAGCGTAGAAGCGACGGTCAACTATGGCTACACCTTC. Its protein is CASSVEATVNYGYTF.

The rearrangement uses TRBV24-1 and TRBJ2-5; the D is unclear. The CDR3 has 17 amino acids. V dropped 3 bases and J dropped 4 bases, with 20 bases sitting between them. The germline CDR1 and CDR2 sequences are KGHDR and SFDVKD. The CDR3 here is CATSDPLAGLPGETQYF. The CDR3 DNA follows: TGTGCCACCAGTGATCCCCTCGCAGGTCTACCTGGAGAGACCCAGTACTTC.

This CDR3 reads CSASRDTTLHQPQHF. The CDR3 bases are TGCAGTGCTAGTAGGGACACGACTTTACATCAGCCCCAGCATTTT. V usage is TRBV20-1 and J usage is TRBJ1-5; possible D gene TRBD1, 6 bases. Germline loops: CDR1 DFQATT, CDR2 SNEGSKA (reference sequence). The CDR3 runs 15 residues. Trimming pared 3 bases from V and 5 bases from J, leaving 17 bases between.

The rearrangement links TRBV29-1 to TRBJ1-2; TRBD1 matches 9 bases. Germline CDR1 SQVTM, CDR2 ANQGSEA. V was clipped by 5 bases and J by 8 bases; unmatched bases: 9. The CDR3 contains 13 residues. The CDR3 sequence: CSVLTRTGEGYTF. Written as DNA, the CDR3 is TGCAGCGTTCTTACACGGACAGGGGAAGGCTACACCTTC.

Here the CDR3 DNA reads TGTGCCAGCAGCGAGGGGGTTACGAACACCGGGGAGCTGTTTTTT. As protein: CASSEGVTNTGELFF. The V call is TRBV9, the J call TRBJ2-2, with D possibly TRBD1 on 6 matching bases. Trimming left V 3 bases short and J 0 bases short, with 9 bases between. The CDR3 is 15 amino acids. Germline V gene sequence: CDR1 SGDLS, CDR2 YYNGEE.

V usage is TRBV19 and J usage is TRBJ1-2, with D uncertain. Germline CDR1 and CDR2: LNHDA and SQIVND (reference sequence). The V end was cut by 5 bases, the J end by 4 bases, with 17 bases between. The CDR3 is made up of 15 amino acids. CDR3 coding DNA: TGTGCCAGTAGTGTCGGACGGACTACTCTCTATGGCTACACCTTC. Translated: CASSVGRTTLYGYTF. Filled out from reference TRBV19 and TRBJ1-2, the complete variable domain reads DGGITQSPKYLFRKEGQNVTLSCEQNLNHDAMYWYRQDPGQGLRLIYYSQIVNDFQKGDIAEGYSVSREKKESFPLTVTSAQKNPTAFYLCASSVGRTTLYGYTFGSGTRLTVV.